This TCR beta chain was profiled in a study of blood T cell repertoires in COVID-19. Study overall: Acute and convalescent COVID-19 specimens originated in the United States, Italy and Spain. PBMCs, B-cell-depleted T cells, or T cells provided the cDNA or gDNA that made up the material.

How the authors handled the data: Nucleated cell number was recorded as an estimate derived from reference gene primer amplification. Clones were read by immunoSEQ multiplex PCR, and TCRdb kept only the in-frame ones, dropping some. V and J calls plus clone size are reproduced from that table; the DNA served to infer D and trimming. This table holds over 20,000 clones, about 91% found once. The V and J ends lost 4 bases and 9 bases respectively, with 22 bases between them. Germline loops: CDR1 LGHDT, CDR2 YNNKEL (reference sequence). The CDR3 contains 16 residues. The J gene is TRBJ2-1, the V gene TRBV3-1 (or the pseudogene TRBV3-2); D is perhaps TRBD2 (7 bases). The clonotype comes from a human donor in a cohort sampled during active COVID-19. The sample comprised peripheral blood. The CDR3 DNA is TGTGCCAGCAGCCTCTTAGCGAGGGGGGGGCGAGGTGAGCAGTTCTTC. This translates into CASSLLARGGRGEQFF.